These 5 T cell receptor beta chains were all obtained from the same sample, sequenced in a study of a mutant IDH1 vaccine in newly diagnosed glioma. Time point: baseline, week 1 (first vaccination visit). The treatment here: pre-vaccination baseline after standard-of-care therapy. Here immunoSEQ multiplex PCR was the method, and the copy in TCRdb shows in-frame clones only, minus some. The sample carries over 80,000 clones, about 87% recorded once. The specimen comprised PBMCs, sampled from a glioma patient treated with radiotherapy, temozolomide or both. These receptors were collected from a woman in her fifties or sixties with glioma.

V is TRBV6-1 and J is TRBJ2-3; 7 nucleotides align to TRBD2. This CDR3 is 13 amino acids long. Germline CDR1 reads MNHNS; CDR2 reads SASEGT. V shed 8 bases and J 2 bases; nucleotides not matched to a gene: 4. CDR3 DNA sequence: TGTGCCAGCGAGGCGGGAGTCACAGATACGCAGTATTTT. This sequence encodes CASEAGVTDTQYF.

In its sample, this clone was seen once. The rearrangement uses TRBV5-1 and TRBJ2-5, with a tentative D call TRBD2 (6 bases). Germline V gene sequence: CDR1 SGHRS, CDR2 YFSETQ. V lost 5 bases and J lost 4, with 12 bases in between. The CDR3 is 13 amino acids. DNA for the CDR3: TGCGCCAGCAGGGAGGGTTCCGGAGAGACCCAGTACTTC. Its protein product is CASREGSGETQYF. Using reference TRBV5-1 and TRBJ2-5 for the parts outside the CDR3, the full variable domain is KAGVTQTPRYLIKTRGQQVTLSCSPISGHRSVSWYQQTPGQGLQFLFEYFSETQRNKGNFPGRFSGRQFSNSRSEMNVSTLELGDSALYLCASREGSGETQYFGPGTRLLVL.

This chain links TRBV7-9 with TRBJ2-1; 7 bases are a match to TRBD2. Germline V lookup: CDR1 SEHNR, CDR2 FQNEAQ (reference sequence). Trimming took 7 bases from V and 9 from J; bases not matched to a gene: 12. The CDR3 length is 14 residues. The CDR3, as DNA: TGTGCCAGCACCCCTGGGGGAGGGCCAAGTGAGCAGTTCTTC. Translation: CASTPGGGPSEQFF.

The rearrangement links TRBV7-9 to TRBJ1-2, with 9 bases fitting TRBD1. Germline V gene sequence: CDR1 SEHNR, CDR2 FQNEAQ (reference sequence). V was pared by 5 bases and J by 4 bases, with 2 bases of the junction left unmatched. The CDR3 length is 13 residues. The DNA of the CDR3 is TGTGCCAGCAGCGCGGACAGGGGCTATGGCTACACCTTC. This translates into CASSADRGYGYTF.

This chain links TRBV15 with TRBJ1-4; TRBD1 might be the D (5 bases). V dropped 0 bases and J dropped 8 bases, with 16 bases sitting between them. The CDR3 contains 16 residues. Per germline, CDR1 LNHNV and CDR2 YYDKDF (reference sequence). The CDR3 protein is CATSRDLAGRREKLFF. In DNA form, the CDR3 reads TGTGCCACCAGCAGAGATCTGGCAGGGAGAAGGGAAAAACTGTTTTTT.